Listed below are T cell receptor beta chains from one sample, sequenced in a study of T cell repertoires in ileal Crohn's disease. The table came from immunoSEQ multiplex PCR; TCRdb's copy has only in-frame clones and leaves some out. The table records fewer than 10,000 clones, around four fifths of them present only once. Sequencing was carried out using ileal tissue. The receptors stem from an adult with Crohn's disease. Both conserved end residues are part of each CDR3. The D gene is left open where the match is weak. The listing skips clone size in some rows; elsewhere it reads once, few, many or a size class.

TRBJ1-6 once TRBD1 TRBV5-1 CASSSRQGSSYNSPLHF TGCGCCAGCAGCTCGCGACAGGGGTCATCCTATAATTCACCCCTCCACTTT
TRBJ1-1 NA TRBD1 TRBV5-6 CASSSGQSMNTEAFF TGTGCCAGCAGCTCGGGACAGAGCATGAACACTGAAGCTTTCTTT
TRBJ2-6 NA TRBD1 TRBV7-9 CASSDRERSGANVLTF TGTGCCAGCAGCGACAGGGAGCGCTCTGGGGCCAACGTCCTGACTTTC
TRBJ2-2 NA NA TRBV23-1 CASSQSGSRFTGELFF TGCGCCAGCAGTCAATCGGGCAGTAGATTCACCGGGGAGCTGTTTTTT
TRBJ2-1 few NA TRBV12-2 CASQSGTSGGVDEQFF TGTGCAAGTCAATCCGGGACTAGCGGGGGGGTCGATGAGCAGTTCTTC
TRBJ1-2 NA NA TRBV6-5 CASSLNRDNYGYTF TGTGCCAGCAGCCTTAACAGAGATAACTATGGCTACACCTTC
TRBJ2-3 NA NA TRBV19 CATNEGGVDTQYF TGTGCCACCAACGAAGGGGGGGTAGATACGCAGTATTTT
TRBJ1-6 NA NA TRBV30 CAWSSGLGSPLHF TGTGCCTGGAGCTCAGGGTTGGGGTCACCCCTCCACTTT
TRBJ2-7 once TRBD2 TRBV5-1 CASSLPGLAGAYEQYF TGCGCCAGCAGCTTACCGGGACTAGCGGGGGCCTACGAGCAGTACTTC
TRBJ2-2 NA TRBD1 TRBV5-4 CASSYYRGTGELFF TGTGCCAGCAGCTACTACAGGGGCACCGGGGAGCTGTTTTTT
TRBJ2-7 few NA TRBV12-1 CASSFGGQDYEQYF TGTGCCAGCAGCTTTGGGGGACAGGACTACGAGCAGTACTTC
TRBJ2-1 NA TRBD2 TRBV4-1 CASSRRLAGGQSDEQFF TGCGCCAGCAGCCGACGACTAGCGGGGGGCCAGAGCGATGAGCAGTTCTTC
TRBJ1-3 NA NA TRBV28 CASSLSGGRRNTIYF TGTGCCAGCAGTTTATCCGGCGGCAGGAGGAACACCATATATTTT
TRBJ1-1 NA TRBD1 TRBV11-2 CASSSTGGKNTEAFF TGTGCCAGCAGCTCGACAGGGGGAAAGAACACTGAAGCTTTCTTT
TRBJ2-1 NA NA TRBV19 CASKLPGDSYNEQFF TGTGCCAGTAAGCTCCCAGGGGACTCCTACAATGAGCAGTTCTTC
TRBJ2-3 NA TRBD2 TRBV15 CATSRDALSGGARDTQYF TGTGCCACCAGCAGAGATGCTCTTAGCGGGGGGGCTCGTGATACGCAGTATTTT
TRBJ1-1 NA NA TRBV25-1 CASSLTGPAEAFF TGTGCCAGCAGCCTGACAGGTCCTGCTGAAGCTTTCTTT
TRBJ1-5 NA NA TRBV30 CAWSAGGFNQPQHF TGTGCCTGGAGTGCCGGGGGGTTCAATCAGCCCCAGCATTTT
TRBJ2-5 few TRBD2 TRBV5-4 CASSLGLAGGPVRETQYF TGTGCCAGCAGCTTGGGACTAGCGGGGGGGCCGGTCCGAGAGACCCAGTACTTC
TRBJ1-1 NA TRBD1 TRBV29-1 CSARGVGTGGNTEAFF TGCAGCGCCCGGGGCGTGGGGACAGGTGGGAACACTGAAGCTTTCTTT
TRBJ1-6 NA NA TRBV4-1 CASSQQGTNSPLHF TGCGCCAGCAGCCAACAGGGTACTAATTCACCCCTCCACTTT
TRBJ1-2 NA NA TRBV7-2 CASSASQRFDRQGSGYTF TGTGCCAGCAGCGCAAGCCAACGATTTGACAGGCAAGGTAGTGGCTACACCTTC
TRBJ2-2 NA TRBD1 TRBV15 CAPGQGHTGELFF TGTGCCCCTGGACAGGGGCACACCGGGGAGCTGTTTTTT
TRBJ1-6 NA NA TRBV4-3 CASSRDWGLVNSPLHF TGCGCCAGCAGCCGAGACTGGGGCCTGGTTAATTCACCCCTCCACTTT
TRBJ1-5 few NA TRBV5-1 CASSLDGAGNQPQHF TGCGCCAGCAGCTTGGATGGCGCGGGCAATCAGCCCCAGCATTTT
TRBJ2-2 NA TRBD1 TRBV29-1 CSAQGVRNTGELFF TGCAGCGCTCAGGGGGTGAGGAACACCGGGGAGCTGTTTTTT
TRBJ1-1 NA TRBD1 TRBV5-4 CASSIIGTGIAEAFF TGTGCCAGCAGTATAATTGGGACAGGGATCGCTGAAGCTTTCTTT
TRBJ1-4 few TRBD1 TRBV18 CASTDRADGEKLFF TGTGCCAGCACTGACAGGGCCGATGGGGAAAAACTGTTTTTT
TRBJ1-5 NA NA TRBV27 CASSFRVYGALGGGSNQPQHF TGTGCCAGCAGTTTCCGTGTCTATGGGGCCCTCGGGGGAGGTAGCAATCAGCCCCAGCATTTT
TRBJ1-4 once NA TRBV9 CASSVDGTLGSNEKLFF TGTGCCAGCAGCGTAGATGGGACATTGGGGTCTAATGAAAAACTGTTTTTT
TRBJ1-2 hyperexpanded NA TRBV7-4 CASRLIQGPQPYGYTF TGTGCCAGCAGACTTATACAGGGTCCCCAGCCCTATGGCTACACCTTC
TRBJ2-1 NA TRBD1 TRBV7-8 CASSFRSDRASEQFF TGTGCCAGCAGCTTCCGGTCGGACAGGGCGAGTGAGCAGTTCTTC
TRBJ2-2 NA NA TRBV5-5 CASSLSGTWNTGELFF TGTGCCAGCAGCTTGTCCGGGACATGGAACACCGGGGAGCTGTTTTTT
TRBJ1-2 NA TRBD1 TRBV18 CASSQRTGKGGYTF TGTGCCAGCTCGCAACGGACAGGGAAGGGAGGCTACACCTTC
TRBJ1-6 few NA TRBV30 CAWSPQSNSPLHF TGTGCCTGGAGTCCACAAAGTAATTCACCCCTCCACTTT
TRBJ2-7 NA NA TRBV7-2 CASSPGQSFYEQYF TGTGCCAGCAGCCCCGGACAGAGTTTCTACGAGCAGTACTTC
TRBJ1-1 NA TRBD1 TRBV19 CACQQNRGRDTEAFF TGTGCCTGTCAACAGAACAGGGGCAGGGACACTGAAGCTTTCTTT
TRBJ1-1 NA NA TRBV10-3 CAISEGSGNTEAFF TGTGCCATCAGTGAGGGGTCGGGGAACACTGAAGCTTTCTTT
TRBJ2-2 NA NA TRBV28 CASRETRGPGELFF TGTGCCAGCAGGGAGACTAGGGGCCCCGGGGAGCTGTTTTTT
TRBJ2-5 NA NA TRBV18 CASSKTGETQETQYF TGTGCCAGTTCAAAGACGGGGGAAACCCAAGAGACCCAGTACTTC
TRBJ1-2 NA NA TRBV19 CASSIAGINGYTF TGTGCCAGTAGTATAGCAGGGATAAATGGCTACACCTTC
TRBJ2-2 NA NA TRBV30 CAWKTRAPGELFF TGTGCCTGGAAAACCAGGGCTCCCGGGGAGCTGTTTTTT